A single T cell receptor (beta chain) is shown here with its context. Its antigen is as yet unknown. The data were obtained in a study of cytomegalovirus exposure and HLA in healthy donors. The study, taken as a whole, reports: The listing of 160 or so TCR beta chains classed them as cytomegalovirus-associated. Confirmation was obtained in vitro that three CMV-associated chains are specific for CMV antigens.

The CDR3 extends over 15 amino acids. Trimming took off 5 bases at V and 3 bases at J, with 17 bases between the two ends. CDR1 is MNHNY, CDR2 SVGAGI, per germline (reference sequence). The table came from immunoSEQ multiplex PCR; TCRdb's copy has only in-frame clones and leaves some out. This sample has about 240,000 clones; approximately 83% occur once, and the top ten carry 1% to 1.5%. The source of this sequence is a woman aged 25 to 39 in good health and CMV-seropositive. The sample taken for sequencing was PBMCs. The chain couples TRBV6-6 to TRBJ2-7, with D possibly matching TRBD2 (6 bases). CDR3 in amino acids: CASSNRGGGDYEQYF. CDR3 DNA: TGTGCCAGCAGTAACCGGGGAGGCGGCGACTACGAGCAGTACTTC.